The TCR beta chain under discussion was sequenced for a study of vaccination and CD4 T cells after COVID-19. Overall study findings and caveats: Nearly all convalescent vaccine-specific clones, 304 of 307, recognized only SARS-CoV-2 spike.

Regarding this clonotype: Antigen specificity is unknown.

CDR3 length: 16 amino acids. Between the trimmed V and J ends, which lost 0 bases and 5 bases, there was a span of 17 bases. The V gene's germline CDR1 is SGHRS and CDR2 YFSETQ. Treatment meaning: approximately nine-day PBMC culture with coronavirus spike peptide pools or control peptides (ViraFEST assay). Oncomine TCR Beta short-read sequencing was applied to DNA from cultured CD4+ T cells. TCRdb re-called the PCR reads through MiXCR, storing one row per CDR3 protein. The sample carries under 15,000 distinct CDR3 sequences, 41% recorded once. The sequencing here drew on CD4+ T cells from blood, cultured in vitro, taken after SARS-CoV-2 vaccination. The chain links TRBV5-1 to TRBJ2-5; D is possibly TRBD2 (6 bases). This TCR was sampled from a human donor who had recovered from COVID-19. CDR3 amino acids: CASSLVMGGGGETQYF. The CDR3, as DNA: TGCGCCAGCAGCTTGGTGATGGGGGGAGGCGGCGAGACCCAGTACTTC. Full variable domain (outside the CDR3, taken from reference TRBV5-1 and TRBJ2-5): KAGVTQTPRYLIKTRGQQVTLSCSPISGHRSVSWYQQTPGQGLQFLFEYFSETQRNKGNFPGRFSGRQFSNSRSEMNVSTLELGDSALYLCASSLVMGGGGETQYFGPGTRLLVL.